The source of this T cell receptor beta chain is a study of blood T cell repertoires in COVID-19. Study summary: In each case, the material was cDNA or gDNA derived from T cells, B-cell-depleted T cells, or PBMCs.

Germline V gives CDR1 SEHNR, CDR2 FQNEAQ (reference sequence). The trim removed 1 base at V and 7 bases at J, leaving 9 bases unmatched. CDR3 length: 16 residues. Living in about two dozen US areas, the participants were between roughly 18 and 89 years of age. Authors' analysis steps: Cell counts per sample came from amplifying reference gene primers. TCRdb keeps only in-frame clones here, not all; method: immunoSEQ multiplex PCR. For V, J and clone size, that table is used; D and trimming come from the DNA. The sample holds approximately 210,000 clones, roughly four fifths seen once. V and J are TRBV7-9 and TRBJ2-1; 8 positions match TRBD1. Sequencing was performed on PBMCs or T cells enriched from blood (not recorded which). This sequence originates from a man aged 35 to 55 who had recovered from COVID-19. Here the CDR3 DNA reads TGTGCCAGCAGCTTAGTAGGGCAGGGGGCGAATAATGAGCAGTTCTTC. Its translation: CASSLVGQGANNEQFF.